This is a list of T cell receptor beta chains from one sample in a study of T cell repertoires in aging, cancer and after chemotherapy. TCRdb re-called the multiplex PCR reads with MiXCR, one entry per CDR3 protein. The sample contains around 4,600 distinct CDR3 sequences, 25% to 30% of which appear only once. The sample taken for sequencing was blood. All receptors come from a human donor in good health. Each CDR3 is given with its conserved first and last residue. Each record gives: J gene, clone size, V gene, D gene, CDR3 protein, CDR3 DNA. The D gene is left open where the match is weak. The size of a clone is reported for some rows only, either as once, few or many, or as a class for expanded clones.

J: TRBJ2-3
size: medium-sized
V: TRBV6-1
D: TRBD1
CDR3: CASRDRGPSDTQYF
DNA: TGTGCCAGCAGGGACAGGGGGCCGTCAGATACGCAGTATTTT

J: TRBJ2-3
size: NA
V: TRBV18
D: NA
CDR3: CASSPGRMGDTQYF
DNA: TGTGCCAGCTCACCAGGGAGGATGGGAGATACGCAGTATTTT

J: TRBJ1-2
size: medium-sized
V: TRBV6-1
D: NA
CDR3: CASSGLGAYGYTF
DNA: TGTGCCAGCAGTGGCCTAGGGGCCTATGGCTACACCTTC

J: TRBJ2-7
size: NA
V: TRBV5-8
D: NA
CDR3: CASSLGQQLTYEQYF
DNA: TGTGCCAGCAGCTTGGGACAGCAGTTAACCTACGAGCAGTACTTC

J: TRBJ1-6
size: NA
V: TRBV7-9
D: NA
CDR3: CASSLDSGLRNSPLHF
DNA: TGTGCCAGCAGCTTAGACTCGGGACTGAGGAATTCACCCCTCCACTTT

J: TRBJ2-7
size: NA
V: TRBV18
D: NA
CDR3: CASSLHREEQYF
DNA: TGTGCCAGCTCTCTCCACAGGGAAGAGCAGTACTTC

J: TRBJ2-3
size: medium-sized
V: TRBV12-3/TRBV12-4
D: NA
CDR3: CASSLDRRARDTQYF
DNA: TGTGCCAGCAGTTTAGATCGCAGGGCGAGGGATACGCAGTATTTT

J: TRBJ2-5
size: few
V: TRBV20-1
D: NA
CDR3: CSARPQETQYF
DNA: TGCAGTGCTAGACCCCAAGAGACCCAGTACTTC

J: TRBJ1-2
size: NA
V: TRBV5-1
D: TRBD1
CDR3: CASSLRTGARHYGYTF
DNA: TGCGCCAGCAGCTTACGTACAGGGGCGCGGCACTATGGCTACACCTTC

J: TRBJ1-5
size: few
V: TRBV6-1
D: TRBD1
CDR3: CASSAQGARNSNQPQHF
DNA: TGTGCCAGCAGCGCCCAGGGGGCTAGAAATAGCAATCAGCCCCAGCATTTT

J: TRBJ2-1
size: few
V: TRBV18
D: TRBD2
CDR3: CASSPSSRGDYNEQFF
DNA: TGTGCCAGCTCACCATCATCACGGGGGGACTACAATGAGCAGTTCTTC

J: TRBJ2-3
size: few
V: TRBV11-2
D: NA
CDR3: CASSPPDKSTDTQYF
DNA: TGTGCCAGCAGCCCCCCGGACAAGAGCACAGATACGCAGTATTTT

J: TRBJ2-7
size: NA
V: TRBV7-2
D: TRBD1
CDR3: CASSLDGTGGYEQYF
DNA: TGTGCCAGCAGCTTAGACGGGACAGGGGGTTACGAGCAGTACTTC

J: TRBJ2-1
size: NA
V: TRBV4-2
D: NA
CDR3: CASSQASRNEQFF
DNA: TGTGCCAGCAGCCAAGCTTCACGGAATGAGCAGTTCTTC

J: TRBJ1-2
size: few
V: TRBV15
D: NA
CDR3: CATSRALATNYGYTF
DNA: TGTGCCACCAGCAGAGCGCTTGCTACTAACTATGGCTACACCTTC

J: TRBJ1-3
size: few
V: TRBV5-6
D: NA
CDR3: CASSKRGTHSGNTIYF
DNA: TGTGCCAGCAGCAAGCGAGGGACTCACTCTGGAAACACCATATATTTT

J: TRBJ2-5
size: few
V: TRBV25-1
D: TRBD1
CDR3: CASSDPGTGETQYF
DNA: TGTGCCAGCAGTGACCCCGGGACAGGAGAGACCCAGTACTTC

J: TRBJ2-3
size: medium-sized
V: TRBV6-5
D: TRBD1
CDR3: CASSERTGSDTQYF
DNA: TGTGCCAGCAGTGAAAGGACAGGGTCAGATACGCAGTATTTT

J: TRBJ2-3
size: few
V: TRBV5-8
D: TRBD1
CDR3: CASSYGRQGSTDTQYF
DNA: TGTGCCAGCAGCTACGGAAGACAGGGAAGCACAGATACGCAGTATTTT

J: TRBJ1-2
size: few
V: TRBV19
D: NA
CDR3: CASSLRTDTRGYTF
DNA: TGTGCCAGTAGTCTCCGGACGGATACTCGAGGCTACACCTTC

J: TRBJ2-3
size: medium-sized
V: TRBV10-3
D: NA
CDR3: CAISHGTDTQYF
DNA: TGTGCCATCTCTCACGGCACAGATACGCAGTATTTT

J: TRBJ2-5
size: NA
V: TRBV13
D: NA
CDR3: CASSPGLPGETQYF
DNA: TGCGCCAGCAGCCCTGGACTCCCGGGTGAGACCCAGTACTTC

J: TRBJ1-6
size: NA
V: TRBV20-1
D: NA
CDR3: CSARPPRHNSPLHF
DNA: TGCAGTGCTAGGCCCCCGCGGCATAATTCACCCCTCCACTTT

J: TRBJ2-3
size: NA
V: TRBV20-1
D: TRBD2
CDR3: CSAPRIIRDYRTDTQYF
DNA: TGCAGTGCCCCGAGAATAATCCGGGACTATCGCACAGATACGCAGTATTTT

J: TRBJ2-7
size: NA
V: TRBV19
D: NA
CDR3: CASSTALGQFYEQYF
DNA: TGTGCCAGTAGTACCGCCCTCGGACAGTTCTACGAGCAGTACTTC

J: TRBJ2-3
size: medium-sized
V: TRBV6-4
D: NA
CDR3: CASSDVGGSTDTQYF
DNA: TGTGCCAGCAGTGACGTGGGCGGTAGCACAGATACGCAGTATTTT

J: TRBJ2-1
size: NA
V: TRBV15
D: TRBD2
CDR3: CATSRTDPTSGSYNEQFF
DNA: TGTGCCACCAGCAGGACAGACCCGACTAGCGGGAGCTACAATGAGCAGTTCTTC

J: TRBJ2-7
size: NA
V: TRBV10-3
D: TRBD1
CDR3: CATYWDRGYEQYF
DNA: TGTGCCACGTACTGGGACAGGGGATACGAGCAGTACTTC

J: TRBJ2-3
size: NA
V: TRBV7-2
D: NA
CDR3: CASSLTGTESTSGTDTQYF
DNA: TGTGCCAGCAGCTTAACCGGGACAGAATCGACTAGCGGCACAGATACGCAGTATTTT

J: TRBJ2-1
size: NA
V: TRBV20-1
D: NA
CDR3: CSASFIGWYNEQFF
DNA: TGCAGTGCTAGTTTCATCGGATGGTACAATGAGCAGTTCTTC

J: TRBJ2-2
size: medium-sized
V: TRBV12-3/TRBV12-4
D: NA
CDR3: CASSLRGYTGELFF
DNA: TGTGCCAGCAGTTTAAGGGGATACACCGGGGAGCTGTTTTTT

J: TRBJ1-4
size: NA
V: TRBV20-1
D: NA
CDR3: CSASGAATNEKLFF
DNA: TGCAGTGCTAGCGGGGCCGCAACTAATGAAAAACTGTTTTTT

J: TRBJ1-1
size: NA
V: TRBV12-3/TRBV12-4
D: NA
CDR3: CASSLSVLNTEAFF
DNA: TGTGCCAGCAGTTTATCCGTGTTGAACACTGAAGCTTTCTTT

J: TRBJ1-1
size: NA
V: TRBV6-2/TRBV6-3
D: NA
CDR3: CASSLRTGEAFF
DNA: TGTGCCAGCAGTTTAAGGACGGGGGAAGCTTTCTTT

J: TRBJ2-7
size: NA
V: TRBV6-5
D: TRBD2
CDR3: CASSPGTSGAREQYF
DNA: TGTGCCAGCAGCCCCGGGACTAGCGGGGCCCGGGAGCAGTACTTC

J: TRBJ1-1
size: NA
V: TRBV10-3
D: NA
CDR3: CAISASQPNTEAFF
DNA: TGTGCCATCAGTGCAAGCCAGCCAAACACTGAAGCTTTCTTT

J: TRBJ2-1
size: few
V: TRBV20-1
D: TRBD1
CDR3: CSAGTANNEQFF
DNA: TGCAGTGCCGGGACAGCAAACAATGAGCAGTTCTTC

J: TRBJ2-1
size: medium-sized
V: TRBV6-5
D: TRBD1
CDR3: CASSYRRGTYNEQFF
DNA: TGTGCCAGCAGTTACCGCAGGGGGACGTACAATGAGCAGTTCTTC

J: TRBJ2-3
size: few
V: TRBV12-3/TRBV12-4
D: TRBD1
CDR3: CASSGDREGKDTQYF
DNA: TGTGCCAGCAGTGGGGACAGGGAGGGGAAAGATACGCAGTATTTT

J: TRBJ2-7
size: medium-sized
V: TRBV19
D: TRBD1
CDR3: CASSPQRGLEQYF
DNA: TGTGCCAGTAGTCCCCAGAGGGGGCTCGAGCAGTACTTC

J: TRBJ2-2
size: medium-sized
V: TRBV6-6
D: NA
CDR3: CASLRGSNTGELFF
DNA: TGTGCCAGCCTCAGGGGATCGAACACCGGGGAGCTGTTTTTT

J: TRBJ1-5
size: medium-sized
V: TRBV6-1
D: NA
CDR3: CASRESNQPQHF
DNA: TGTGCCAGCAGGGAGAGCAATCAGCCCCAGCATTTT

J: TRBJ2-2
size: medium-sized
V: TRBV6-5
D: NA
CDR3: CASSYRGGSGAGELFF
DNA: TGTGCCAGCAGTTACAGGGGCGGCTCCGGGGCCGGGGAGCTGTTTTTT

J: TRBJ2-2
size: few
V: TRBV7-9
D: NA
CDR3: CASMKQRGDTGELFF
DNA: TGTGCCAGCATGAAGCAGCGAGGAGACACCGGGGAGCTGTTTTTT